One T cell receptor (beta chain) is described in this entry. The antigen is not known. Both 60 Vbeta primers and 13 Jbeta primers went into the PCR. Repertoires were generated with immunoSEQ multiplex PCR, while TCRdb's copy carries only in-frame clones and drops some. Here the sample spans roughly 190,000 clones, around 90% being singletons. The CDR3 runs to 15 residues. Trimming cost V 7 bases and J 2 bases; bases outside gene matches: 3. Germline V gives CDR1 ENHRY, CDR2 SYGVKD. This specimen belongs to a study of cytomegalovirus exposure and HLA in healthy donors. Study-level points and caveats: Analyzed later, most CMV-associated TCR beta chains appeared HLA-restricted.

This clonotype originated in a boy aged 2-15 years in good health and CMV-seronegative. Sequenced: PBMCs. The chain carries TRBV10-3 and TRBJ2-2; 11 bases fit TRBD2. This CDR3 reads CAITGTSGNTGELFF. CDR3 sequence (DNA): TGTGCCATCACAGGGACTAGCGGCAACACCGGGGAGCTGTTTTTT.